The clone carrying this T cell receptor beta chain was counted many times. The CDR3 runs 16 residues. With 9 bases removed from V and 0 bases from J, the gap between germline ends came to 20 bases. This sample was taken from a study of molecular identifiers for immune sequencing clone quantification. From the PCR reads, TCRdb called clonotypes with MiXCR, one entry per CDR3 protein. Among about 300,000 distinct CDR3 sequences listed, about a fifth were seen once. Input for naive CD8 libraries was about 19,000 to 1,100,000 sorted cells; the RNA fraction used was 10%, 30% or 50%. Sequencing input: naive CD8+ T cells from blood, with Jurkat cell RNA spiked in. Subset meaning: FACS-sorted CD8+CD4-CCR7+CD45RA+ naive T cells. The sequence came from a human donor in good health. Some libraries in this study had Jurkat cell RNA spiked in. V usage is TRBV12-3 or TRBV12-4 and J usage is TRBJ1-1, with D tentatively TRBD1 (5 bases). CDR3 sequence reads: CASKFRDGGMNTEAFF. In nucleotides, the CDR3 is TGTGCCAGTAAATTCCGGGACGGAGGTATGAACACTGAAGCTTTCTTT.